This T cell receptor beta chain came from a study of shared clonotypes between healthy human individuals. The table lists this clone with a few counts. Sequenced by immunoSEQ multiplex PCR; TCRdb stores in-frame clones only, minus some. The sample consists of about 990,000 clones, approximately 80% of them appearing once. V was cut by 1 base and J by 4 bases, with 12 bases left in between. This CDR3 contains 16 residues. This clonotype was sampled from a man between 18 and 29 years old in good health. Some clones in this sample may be carry-over from other donors' samples. Sequenced input: memory CD4+ T cells from PBMCs. Subset described: CD45RA-negative fraction. V gene TRBV5-3 combines with J gene TRBJ2-6; D possibly corresponds to TRBD1 (5 bases). TRBV5-3 is an open reading frame, and its role is uncertain. In nucleotides, the CDR3 is TGTGCCAGAAGCTTGAAAGGGGTGGAAGGGGCCAACGTCCTGACTTTC. Encoded protein: CARSLKGVEGANVLTF.